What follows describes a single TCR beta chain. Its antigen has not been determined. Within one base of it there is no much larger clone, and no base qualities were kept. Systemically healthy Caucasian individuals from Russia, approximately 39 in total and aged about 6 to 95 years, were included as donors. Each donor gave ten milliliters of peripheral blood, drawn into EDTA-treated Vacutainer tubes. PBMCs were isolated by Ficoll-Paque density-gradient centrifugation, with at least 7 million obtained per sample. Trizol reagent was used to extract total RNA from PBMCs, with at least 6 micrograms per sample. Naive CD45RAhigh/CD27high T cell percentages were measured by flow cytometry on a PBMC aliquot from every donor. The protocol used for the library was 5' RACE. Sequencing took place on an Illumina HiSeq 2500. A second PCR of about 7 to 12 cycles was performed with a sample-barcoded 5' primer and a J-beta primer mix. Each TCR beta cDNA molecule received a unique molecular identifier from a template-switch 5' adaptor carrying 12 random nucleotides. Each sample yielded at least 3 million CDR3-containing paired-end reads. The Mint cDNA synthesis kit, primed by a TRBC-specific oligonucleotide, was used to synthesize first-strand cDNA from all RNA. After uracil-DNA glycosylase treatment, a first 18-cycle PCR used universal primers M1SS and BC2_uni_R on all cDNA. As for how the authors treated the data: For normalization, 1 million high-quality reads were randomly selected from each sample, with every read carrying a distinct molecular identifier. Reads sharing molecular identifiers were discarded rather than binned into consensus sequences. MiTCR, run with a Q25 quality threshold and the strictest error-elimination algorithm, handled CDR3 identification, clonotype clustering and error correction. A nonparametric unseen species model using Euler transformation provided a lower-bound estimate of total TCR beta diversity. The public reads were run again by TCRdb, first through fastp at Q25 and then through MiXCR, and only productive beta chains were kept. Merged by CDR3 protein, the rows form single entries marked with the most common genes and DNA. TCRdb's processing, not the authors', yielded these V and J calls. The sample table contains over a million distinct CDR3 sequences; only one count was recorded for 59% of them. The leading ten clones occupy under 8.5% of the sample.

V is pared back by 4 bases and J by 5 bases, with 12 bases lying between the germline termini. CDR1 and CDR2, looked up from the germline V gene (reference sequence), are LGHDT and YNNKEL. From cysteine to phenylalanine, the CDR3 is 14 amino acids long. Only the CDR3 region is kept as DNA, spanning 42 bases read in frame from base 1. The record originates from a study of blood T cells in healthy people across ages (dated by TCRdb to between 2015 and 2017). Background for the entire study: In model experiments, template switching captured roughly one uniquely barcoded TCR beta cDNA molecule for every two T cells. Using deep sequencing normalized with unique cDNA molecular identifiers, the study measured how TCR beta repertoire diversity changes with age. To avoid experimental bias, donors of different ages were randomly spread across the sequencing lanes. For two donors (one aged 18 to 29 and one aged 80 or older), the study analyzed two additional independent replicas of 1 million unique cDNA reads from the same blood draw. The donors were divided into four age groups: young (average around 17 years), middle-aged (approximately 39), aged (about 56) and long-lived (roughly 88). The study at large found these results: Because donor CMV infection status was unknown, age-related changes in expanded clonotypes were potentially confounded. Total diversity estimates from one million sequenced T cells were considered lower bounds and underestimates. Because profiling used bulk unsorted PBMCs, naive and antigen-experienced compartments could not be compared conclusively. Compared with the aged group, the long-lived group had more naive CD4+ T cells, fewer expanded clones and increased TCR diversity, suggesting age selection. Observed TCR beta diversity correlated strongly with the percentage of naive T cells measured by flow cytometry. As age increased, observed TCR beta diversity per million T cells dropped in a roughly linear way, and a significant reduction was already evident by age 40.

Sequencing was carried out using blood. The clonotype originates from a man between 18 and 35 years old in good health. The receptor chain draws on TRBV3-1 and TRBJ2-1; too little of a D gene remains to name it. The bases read TGTGCCAGCAGCCCCCAATCCCTTAACAATGAGCAGTTCTTC. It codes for CASSPQSLNNEQFF.